A selection of T cell receptor beta chains follows, all from one sample in a study of blood T cells in healthy people across ages. Each CDR3 protein gets one entry after TCRdb re-called the 5' RACE reads with MiXCR. The table has approximately 730,000 distinct CDR3 sequences, 40% to 45% seen once. Sequenced material: blood. The receptors originated from a woman in her fifties or sixties in good health. The conserved cysteine and the conserved F or W are not part of the CDR3 here.

J gene,V gene,CDR3 protein
TRBJ2-1,TRBV9,ASSPSSSGGNNEQF
TRBJ2-1,TRBV7-2,ASSLGGLAYNEQF
TRBJ1-5,TRBV18,ASSPGQGNQPQH
TRBJ2-7,TRBV12-3/TRBV12-4,ASSIRQGAYEQY
TRBJ2-1,TRBV5-1,ASSPNHPEDEQF
TRBJ2-3,TRBV6-1,ASSEGGVADTQY
TRBJ2-5,TRBV11-2,ASSSNRLLPTEQY
TRBJ2-1,TRBV12-3/TRBV12-4,ASSFRGTYNEQF
TRBJ2-3,TRBV10-3,AISDGRGTDTQY
TRBJ1-2,TRBV20-1,SARDLQGVSGYT
TRBJ1-2,TRBV11-2,ASSLTDWDYGYT
TRBJ2-7,TRBV15,ATSKLEGYEQY
TRBJ2-3,TRBV7-2,ASSLGGRGGTDTQY
TRBJ2-3,TRBV7-9,ASSLGNSLSTDTQY
TRBJ2-5,TRBV24-1,ATSDTGTGETQY
TRBJ2-7,TRBV7-9,ASSTDSSLSYEQY
TRBJ1-2,TRBV5-1,ASSPAWTGAKGYYGYT
TRBJ2-3,TRBV4-1,ASSQNLAGSTDTQY
TRBJ2-3,TRBV6-4,ASRALAGSTDTQY
.,TRBV20-1,SARIGLGEQY
TRBJ1-2,TRBV20-1,SARDLSGYSGYT
TRBJ2-4,TRBV7-9,ASSHIMGPKNIQY
TRBJ2-1,TRBV28,ASSSLAGVDNEQF
TRBJ2-7,TRBV29-1,SVAGTELYEQY
TRBJ2-7,TRBV7-2,ASSLVAYQVGNEQY
TRBJ2-3,TRBV7-2,ASSREAGGFTDTQY
TRBJ2-5,TRBV20-1,SGTGTGDQETQY
TRBJ1-4,TRBV27,ASTNRQGGEKLF
TRBJ2-1,TRBV7-2,ASSAYLGGQF
TRBJ2-7,TRBV20-1,SARDGARTTSEQY
TRBJ1-2,TRBV10-3,AISTGQGGKSQWGGYGYT
TRBJ1-4,TRBV10-2,ASRPGQGAVNEKLF
TRBJ2-5,TRBV20-1,SARVRPGLAVNEQY
TRBJ1-1,TRBV20-1,SASTGEVTEAF
TRBJ2-6,TRBV20-1,SARDSESSGANVLT
TRBJ2-3,TRBV4-1,ASSLGLAGVITDTQY
TRBJ2-7,TRBV3-1,ASSHAGVVYEQY
TRBJ2-1,TRBV13,ASSLAGALKETQF
TRBJ2-1,TRBV24-1,ATHGQGNNEQF
TRBJ1-5,TRBV28,ASNPRTGRQPQH
TRBJ1-4,TRBV5-1,ASSPGTSLVGEKLF
TRBJ2-7,TRBV14,ASSLGREGTYEQY
TRBJ2-6,TRBV7-6,ASSPGQNSGANVLT
TRBJ1-6,TRBV20-1,SAREGRINSPLH
TRBJ2-1,TRBV29-1,SGDNRLAGGPHNEQF
TRBJ2-1,TRBV4-3,ASSQDRQNEQF
TRBJ2-5,TRBV29-1,SVDTTIGTSGETQY
TRBJ2-3,TRBV5-5,ASSLAAGEWPDTQY
TRBJ2-7,TRBV28,ASSWGKSEQY
TRBJ2-1,TRBV29-1,SVEPLAGDISYNEQF
TRBJ2-4,TRBV7-9,ASSVTGGDIQY
TRBJ2-7,TRBV6-2/TRBV6-3,ASRRGLAAYEQY
TRBJ2-7,TRBV2,ASSVGGGQLYEQY
TRBJ2-5,TRBV6-5,ASSSPAVGVETQY
TRBJ2-5,TRBV11-2,ASSLGTSGIQETQY
TRBJ1-5,TRBV3-1,ASSPTTGPRQPQH
TRBJ2-3,TRBV7-9,ASSPMGSSTDTQY
TRBJ2-7,TRBV4-2,ASSQGATTYEQY
TRBJ2-7,TRBV13,ASSSPQNEQY